The source of this T cell receptor (beta chain) is a study of CD8 T cells in Susac syndrome (dated by TCRdb to between 2018 and 2021). In terms of the full investigation: The study used repertoire sequencing to test whether antigen drove CD8+ T cell activation and differentiation in Susac syndrome. The clonality of the CD8+ T cell repertoire was compared across approximately 11 healthy donors, roughly 14 Susac syndrome patients and 15 multiple sclerosis patients. Paper-wide results and their limitations: The number of individuals in the TCR sequencing and HLA analysis was recognized as being relatively small.

High-throughput TCR beta sequencing profiled peripheral blood CD8+ and CD4+ T cells from healthy donors, Susac syndrome patients and multiple sclerosis patients. Healthy donors were age- and sex-matched controls. Bulk CD8+ and CD4+ T cells were purified magnetically by negative isolation, whereas CD8+ TEMRA cells were enriched by FACS. Blood was collected in EDTA tubes and processed within 24 hours, with PBMCs isolated through density gradient centrifugation. PBMCs intended for TCR sequencing were cryopreserved in liquid nitrogen and thawed later in a water bath at 37 degrees C. The sorted or isolated CD4+, CD8+ and CD8+ TEMRA cells had a purity of 90% or higher. As encoded in the germline V gene, CDR1 is SQVTM while CDR2 is ANQGSEA. Trimming accounts for 7 bases at V and 4 bases at J, while the number of junction bases matched to no gene is 7. The CDR3 sequence holds 14 residues, the cysteine and phenylalanine included. The retained sequence is limited to the CDR3, 42 bases, with the frame set at the first base.

This clonotype was seen once. Its target antigen remains unknown. Base-call qualities are not available, and no considerably larger clone is one nucleotide away. Evidence from one read is weak. RNA was extracted with the RNeasy kit and roughly 0.5 to 1 ug was reverse transcribed using random hexamers. TCR beta CDR3 regions were amplified with the immunoSEQ multiplex PCR assay covering 54 Vbeta and 13 Jbeta segments. PCR amplification bias was corrected using a synthetic template baseline for primer optimization and computational correction. Per the source publication's procedure: Reads were assigned to V, D and J genes according to IMGT and analyzed in immunoSEQ Analyzer, with only productive sequences retained. Clonality was computed as one minus Shannon entropy normalized by log2 of the number of productive unique sequences. Public and private clones were assessed among the 100 most prevalent clones of each patient and control. Clones were defined as Susac-specific if absent from the healthy and MS cohorts, from more than 900 published viral clones and from other ImmuneACCESS disease sequences. The public sequencing data were trimmed at Q25 with fastp and processed into clonotypes with MiXCR by TCRdb, which kept only in-frame beta chains. CDR3 protein duplicates are merged, each entry listing the most common genes and DNA. These V and J calls derive from TCRdb rather than the authors' analysis. This sample holds 110,000 to 150,000 distinct CDR3 sequences; 94% were observed only once. Approximately 0.25% of the sample comes from the top ten.

The V gene is TRBV29-1 and the J gene is TRBJ2-7; TRBD2 agrees with 13 junctional bases. This clonotype was obtained from a human donor in good health. Input material: CD8+ T cells from PBMCs. The CDR3 has the sequence CSALGLAGVYEQYF. In nucleotide form, the sequence is TGCAGCGCCCTCGGACTAGCGGGAGTTTACGAGCAGTACTTC.